Each of the 19 T cell receptor beta chains below was sequenced from the same sample in a study of regulatory T cells in long-lasting Graves disease. Indicated time point: newly diagnosed GD, antithyroid drugs for less than 3 months. RNA extracted from PBMCs served as the sequencing template. Researchers made TCR beta libraries by using iRepertoire HTBI primers and running Arm-PCR on CDR3 regions. MiXCR, applied by TCRdb to the multiplex PCR reads, yields one record per CDR3 protein. Here the sample spans under 800,000 distinct CDR3 sequences, roughly 15% being singletons. This sample also belongs to another study, concerning T cells in Graves' hyperthyroidism and ophthalmopathy.

The source material was peripheral blood mononuclear cells (PBMCs), sampled at new diagnosis, from a patient treated with antithyroid drugs. Every receptor here comes from a woman aged 25 to 39 with Graves disease.

The CDR3 DNA is TGTGCCACCAGTGATTTGGGGGGGGGAAAAGAGACCCAGTACTTC. Amino acids: CATSDLGGGKETQYF. The gene calls are TRBV24-1 and TRBJ2-5; TRBD2 matches at 7 bases. Germline-derived CDR1 and CDR2 are KGHDR and SFDVKD. This CDR3 has 15 residues. J lost 3 bases, V lost 0 bases, and 3 bases had no gene match.

The chain combines TRBV2 with TRBJ1-1, with D tentatively TRBD1 (6 bases). The CDR3 has 16 residues. V lost 5 bases and J lost 1, with 17 bases in between. Per the germline V gene, CDR1 is SNHLY and CDR2 is FYNNEI. CDR3 sequence (DNA): TGTGCCAGCAGTTATCGAGCAGGGGCTACGAACACTGAAGCTTTCTTT. Translating it yields CASSYRAGATNTEAFF.

The sample holds a few counts of this clonotype. This chain connects TRBV6-1 to TRBJ2-1; TRBD2 matches 7 bases. Germline V lookup: CDR1 MNHNS, CDR2 SASEGT. V shed 6 bases, J shed 0 bases, and the junction held 8 bases outside the gene matches. This CDR3 spans 16 amino acids. DNA of the CDR3: TGTGCCAGCAGGGGGGATGGGAGGGCCTCCTACAATGAGCAGTTCTTC. Its protein is CASRGDGRASYNEQFF.

Regarding this clonotype: Given a much more abundant clone one base away, this may be a read error. As the CDR3 is not closed by the conserved phenylalanine or tryptophan, this likely results from a read error. The chain uses TRBV12-3 or TRBV12-4 and TRBJ2-1; D unclear. This CDR3 spans 15 amino acids. V was pared by 6 bases and J by 5 bases, with 17 bases between. In DNA, the CDR3 is TGTGCCAGCAGGACGAATAATCCGCAGCACAATGAGCAGTTCCTC. Protein sequence: CASRTNNPQHNEQFL.

This chain joins TRBV4-1 and TRBJ1-1; a possible D gene is TRBD1 (5 bases). Germline V gene sequence: CDR1 MGHRA, CDR2 YSYEKL. This CDR3 has 14 residues. Trimming took 6 bases from V and 1 from J, leaving 12 bases between them. As DNA, the CDR3 is TGCGCCAGCAGTCCGACAGAATGGAACACTGAAGCTTTCTTT. Residues: CASSPTEWNTEAFF.

This clonotype showed up many times. The chain combines TRBV20-1 with TRBJ1-1; D perhaps matches TRBD1 (6 bases). The V and J ends lost 1 base and 6 bases respectively, with 12 bases between them. CDR1 and CDR2 from the germline V gene are DFQATT and SNEGSKA (reference sequence). The CDR3 is 13 amino acids. The CDR3 sequence: CSARVVRGPEAFF. DNA of the CDR3: TGCAGTGCTAGAGTTGTCAGGGGCCCTGAAGCTTTCTTT.

This clonotype occurred many times. V gene TRBV7-3 combines with J gene TRBJ2-7; D is unclear. The CDR3 has 15 residues. Germline CDR1 is SGHTA and CDR2 is FQGTGA. Deletions cut 2 bases from V and 2 bases from J, with 13 bases between. The CDR3 sequence is CASSLEQFLTYEQYF. The CDR3 region has the DNA TGTGCCAGCAGCTTAGAGCAGTTCCTCACCTACGAGCAGTACTTC.

This clonotype was seen ten or more times. The genes are TRBV28 and TRBJ1-4, with D unclear. The germline gives CDR1 MDHEN, CDR2 SYDVKM. Trimming pared 3 bases from V and 8 bases from J, leaving 10 bases between. The CDR3 covers 13 residues. CDR3 nucleotides: TGTGCCAGCAGTTTGTTGCGAGGAGAAAAACTGTTTTTT. It codes for CASSLLRGEKLFF. The variable domain in full, completed from reference TRBV28 and TRBJ1-4, reads DVKVTQSSRYLVKRTGEKVFLECVQDMDHENMFWYRQDPGLGLRLIYFSYDVKMKEKGDIPEGYSVSREKKERFSLILESASTNQTSMYLCASSLLRGEKLFFGSGTQLSVL.

This chain joins TRBV7-9 and TRBJ2-7; no clear D. Trimming left V 11 bases short and J 1 base short, with 15 bases between. CDR1 is SEHNR and CDR2 is FQNEAQ in the germline V gene (reference sequence). The CDR3 has 13 amino acids. The CDR3 region is CAGSYGGSYEQYF. DNA of the CDR3: TGTGCCGGCTCCTACGGTGGATCCTACGAGCAGTACTTC.

On this clonotype itself: This sequence may be a read error, since a much larger clone differs from it by one base. V usage is TRBV6-5 and J usage is TRBJ2-3; 7 positions agree with TRBD2. The CDR3 is 17 amino acids. The ends lost 0 bases at V and 8 bases at J; junction bases unmatched: 14. Germline V gene lookup returns CDR1 MNHEY and CDR2 SVGAGI. CDR3 amino acids: CASSYSTFWTRGGTQYF. The DNA for the CDR3 is TGTGCCAGCAGTTACTCGACTTTTTGGACTAGAGGAGGTACGCAGTATTTT.

The chain recombines TRBV2 with TRBJ1-3; D perhaps matches TRBD1 (5 bases). The CDR3 spans 15 residues. V was trimmed by 3 bases and J by 0 bases, leaving 9 bases between them. Per the germline V gene, CDR1 is SNHLY and CDR2 is FYNNEI. The CDR3 here is CASSDQGISGNTIYF. CDR3 nucleotide sequence: TGTGCCAGCAGTGACCAGGGAATCTCTGGAAACACCATATATTTT.

This clonotype occurred many times. The rearrangement links TRBV2 to TRBJ2-5, with D unclear. V was trimmed by 6 bases and J by 2 bases, leaving 10 bases between them. The CDR3 is 13 residues long. Germline V lookup: CDR1 SNHLY, CDR2 FYNNEI. CDR3 bases: TGTGCCAGCAGGATCGAGGTACAAGAGACCCAGTACTTC. Translation gives CASRIEVQETQYF. The full variable domain, rest sourced from reference TRBV2 and TRBJ2-5, is EPEVTQTPSHQVTQMGQEVILRCVPISNHLYFYWYRQILGQKVEFLVSFYNNEISEKSEIFDDQFSVERPDGSNFTLKIRSTKLEDSAMYFCASRIEVQETQYFGPGTRLLVL.

This clonotype showed up many times. The chain uses TRBV28 and TRBJ2-7; 10 bases map to TRBD2. Germline CDR1 reads MDHEN; CDR2 reads SYDVKM. J was trimmed by 9 bases and V by 3 bases; bases with no gene match: 8. The CDR3 contains 14 residues. CDR3 nucleotide sequence: TGTGCCAGCAGTTTCGAAAGCGGGAGGGCCGGGCAGTACTTC. Translated, it gives CASSFESGRAGQYF. The full variable domain, with the rest looked up from reference TRBV28 and TRBJ2-7, is DVKVTQSSRYLVKRTGEKVFLECVQDMDHENMFWYRQDPGLGLRLIYFSYDVKMKEKGDIPEGYSVSREKKERFSLILESASTNQTSMYLCASSFESGRAGQYFGPGTRLTVT.

In its sample, this clonotype was seen many times. The chain recombines TRBV18 with TRBJ2-3; D gene unclear. This CDR3 region has 14 residues. V lost 1 base and J 2 bases, leaving 7 bases between the germline ends. CDR1 and CDR2 from the germline V gene are KGHSH and LQKENI. CDR3 in amino acids: CASSPQMSTDTQYF. The DNA of the CDR3 is TGTGCCAGCTCACCACAGATGTCCACAGATACGCAGTATTTT.

The genes are TRBV7-2 and TRBJ2-2; TRBD2 matches at 12 bases. Losses at the gene ends were 4 bases for V and 8 bases for J; bases not matched to a gene: 5. Germline V gene lookup returns CDR1 SGHTA and CDR2 FQGNSA. This CDR3 is built from 15 residues. The CDR3 protein is CASSSGTSGLGELFF. In DNA, the CDR3 is TGTGCCAGCAGCTCCGGGACTAGCGGGTTAGGGGAGCTGTTTTTT.

The J gene is TRBJ1-6, the V gene TRBV28, with TRBD1 matching over 8 bases. Germline V gene lookup returns CDR1 MDHEN and CDR2 SYDVKM. This CDR3 comprises 17 residues. V lost 5 bases, J lost 5 bases, and 11 bases stayed unmatched. CDR3 DNA: TGTGCCAGCAGTCTTGGAGGAAAGGACAGGGATAATTCACCCCTCCACTTT. This encodes CASSLGGKDRDNSPLHF.

V and J are TRBV5-6 and TRBJ2-7; D may be TRBD1 or TRBD2 (6 bases each). Germline assignment: CDR1 SGHDT and CDR2 YYEEEE. The CDR3 contains 14 residues. The V gene lost 1 base and the J gene lost 5 bases, with 13 bases spanning the gap. The chain's CDR3 is CASSLLRGADEQYF. CDR3 bases: TGTGCCAGCAGCTTGCTTAGGGGGGCGGACGAGCAGTACTTC.

This chain uses TRBV9 with TRBJ2-1, with no clear D. Per germline, CDR1 SGDLS and CDR2 YYNGEE. V was trimmed by 3 bases and J by 2 bases, leaving 15 bases between them. The CDR3 extends over 16 amino acids. The CDR3 region has the DNA TGTGCCAGCAGCGGAGACCCACGAAGAACCTACAATGAGCAGTTCTTC. Protein sequence: CASSGDPRRTYNEQFF.

This clonotype has a count of ten or more. The rearrangement links TRBV2 to TRBJ2-5; D tentatively fits TRBD1 or TRBD2 (5 bases each). The CDR3 contains 16 residues. Germline V lookup: CDR1 SNHLY, CDR2 FYNNEI. The V gene lost 7 bases and the J gene lost 1 base, with 19 bases spanning the gap. In nucleotides, the CDR3 is TGTGCCAGCATTGAGGGGAGAAGGGCCCCCCAAGAGACCCAGTACTTC. As protein: CASIEGRRAPQETQYF.